This entry is about one T cell receptor beta chain. Antigen specificity is unknown. Profiled with immunoSEQ multiplex PCR; TCRdb holds only in-frame clones, not every one. The sample consists of 120,000 or so clones, about 85% of them appearing once. This CDR3 region has 15 residues. CDR1 SEHNR and CDR2 FQNEAQ come from the germline V gene (reference sequence). V was clipped by 3 bases and J by 3 bases, with 11 bases between them. The data were obtained in a study of PD-1 blockade in mismatch repair-deficient tumors. Regarding the study as a whole: Rapid post-treatment expansion, then contraction, generally preceding radiologic response, marked tumor-resident clones.

All patients were mismatch repair deficient, assessed by either PCR or immunohistochemistry. Three pembrolizumab responders had their TCRs sequenced. This clonotype originated in an adult with mismatch repair-deficient cancer. The starting material was peripheral blood, obtained 44 weeks after starting pembrolizumab. V gene TRBV7-9 combines with J gene TRBJ2-2; TRBD1 might be the D (6 bases). In DNA, the CDR3 is TGTGCCAGCAGCTTTAACAGGGCCTACACCGGGGAGCTGTTTTTT. Protein sequence: CASSFNRAYTGELFF.